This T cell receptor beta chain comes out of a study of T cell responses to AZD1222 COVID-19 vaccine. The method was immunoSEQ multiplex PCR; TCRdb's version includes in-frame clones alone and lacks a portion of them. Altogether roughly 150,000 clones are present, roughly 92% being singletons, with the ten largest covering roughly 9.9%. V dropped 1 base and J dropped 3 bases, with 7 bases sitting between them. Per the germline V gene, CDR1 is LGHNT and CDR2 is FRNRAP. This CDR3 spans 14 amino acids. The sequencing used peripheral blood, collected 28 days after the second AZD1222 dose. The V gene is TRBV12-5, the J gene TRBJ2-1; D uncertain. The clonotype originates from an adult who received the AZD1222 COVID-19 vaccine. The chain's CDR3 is CASGLASSYNEQFF. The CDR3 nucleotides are TGTGCTAGTGGTTTGGCGTCGAGCTACAATGAGCAGTTCTTC.